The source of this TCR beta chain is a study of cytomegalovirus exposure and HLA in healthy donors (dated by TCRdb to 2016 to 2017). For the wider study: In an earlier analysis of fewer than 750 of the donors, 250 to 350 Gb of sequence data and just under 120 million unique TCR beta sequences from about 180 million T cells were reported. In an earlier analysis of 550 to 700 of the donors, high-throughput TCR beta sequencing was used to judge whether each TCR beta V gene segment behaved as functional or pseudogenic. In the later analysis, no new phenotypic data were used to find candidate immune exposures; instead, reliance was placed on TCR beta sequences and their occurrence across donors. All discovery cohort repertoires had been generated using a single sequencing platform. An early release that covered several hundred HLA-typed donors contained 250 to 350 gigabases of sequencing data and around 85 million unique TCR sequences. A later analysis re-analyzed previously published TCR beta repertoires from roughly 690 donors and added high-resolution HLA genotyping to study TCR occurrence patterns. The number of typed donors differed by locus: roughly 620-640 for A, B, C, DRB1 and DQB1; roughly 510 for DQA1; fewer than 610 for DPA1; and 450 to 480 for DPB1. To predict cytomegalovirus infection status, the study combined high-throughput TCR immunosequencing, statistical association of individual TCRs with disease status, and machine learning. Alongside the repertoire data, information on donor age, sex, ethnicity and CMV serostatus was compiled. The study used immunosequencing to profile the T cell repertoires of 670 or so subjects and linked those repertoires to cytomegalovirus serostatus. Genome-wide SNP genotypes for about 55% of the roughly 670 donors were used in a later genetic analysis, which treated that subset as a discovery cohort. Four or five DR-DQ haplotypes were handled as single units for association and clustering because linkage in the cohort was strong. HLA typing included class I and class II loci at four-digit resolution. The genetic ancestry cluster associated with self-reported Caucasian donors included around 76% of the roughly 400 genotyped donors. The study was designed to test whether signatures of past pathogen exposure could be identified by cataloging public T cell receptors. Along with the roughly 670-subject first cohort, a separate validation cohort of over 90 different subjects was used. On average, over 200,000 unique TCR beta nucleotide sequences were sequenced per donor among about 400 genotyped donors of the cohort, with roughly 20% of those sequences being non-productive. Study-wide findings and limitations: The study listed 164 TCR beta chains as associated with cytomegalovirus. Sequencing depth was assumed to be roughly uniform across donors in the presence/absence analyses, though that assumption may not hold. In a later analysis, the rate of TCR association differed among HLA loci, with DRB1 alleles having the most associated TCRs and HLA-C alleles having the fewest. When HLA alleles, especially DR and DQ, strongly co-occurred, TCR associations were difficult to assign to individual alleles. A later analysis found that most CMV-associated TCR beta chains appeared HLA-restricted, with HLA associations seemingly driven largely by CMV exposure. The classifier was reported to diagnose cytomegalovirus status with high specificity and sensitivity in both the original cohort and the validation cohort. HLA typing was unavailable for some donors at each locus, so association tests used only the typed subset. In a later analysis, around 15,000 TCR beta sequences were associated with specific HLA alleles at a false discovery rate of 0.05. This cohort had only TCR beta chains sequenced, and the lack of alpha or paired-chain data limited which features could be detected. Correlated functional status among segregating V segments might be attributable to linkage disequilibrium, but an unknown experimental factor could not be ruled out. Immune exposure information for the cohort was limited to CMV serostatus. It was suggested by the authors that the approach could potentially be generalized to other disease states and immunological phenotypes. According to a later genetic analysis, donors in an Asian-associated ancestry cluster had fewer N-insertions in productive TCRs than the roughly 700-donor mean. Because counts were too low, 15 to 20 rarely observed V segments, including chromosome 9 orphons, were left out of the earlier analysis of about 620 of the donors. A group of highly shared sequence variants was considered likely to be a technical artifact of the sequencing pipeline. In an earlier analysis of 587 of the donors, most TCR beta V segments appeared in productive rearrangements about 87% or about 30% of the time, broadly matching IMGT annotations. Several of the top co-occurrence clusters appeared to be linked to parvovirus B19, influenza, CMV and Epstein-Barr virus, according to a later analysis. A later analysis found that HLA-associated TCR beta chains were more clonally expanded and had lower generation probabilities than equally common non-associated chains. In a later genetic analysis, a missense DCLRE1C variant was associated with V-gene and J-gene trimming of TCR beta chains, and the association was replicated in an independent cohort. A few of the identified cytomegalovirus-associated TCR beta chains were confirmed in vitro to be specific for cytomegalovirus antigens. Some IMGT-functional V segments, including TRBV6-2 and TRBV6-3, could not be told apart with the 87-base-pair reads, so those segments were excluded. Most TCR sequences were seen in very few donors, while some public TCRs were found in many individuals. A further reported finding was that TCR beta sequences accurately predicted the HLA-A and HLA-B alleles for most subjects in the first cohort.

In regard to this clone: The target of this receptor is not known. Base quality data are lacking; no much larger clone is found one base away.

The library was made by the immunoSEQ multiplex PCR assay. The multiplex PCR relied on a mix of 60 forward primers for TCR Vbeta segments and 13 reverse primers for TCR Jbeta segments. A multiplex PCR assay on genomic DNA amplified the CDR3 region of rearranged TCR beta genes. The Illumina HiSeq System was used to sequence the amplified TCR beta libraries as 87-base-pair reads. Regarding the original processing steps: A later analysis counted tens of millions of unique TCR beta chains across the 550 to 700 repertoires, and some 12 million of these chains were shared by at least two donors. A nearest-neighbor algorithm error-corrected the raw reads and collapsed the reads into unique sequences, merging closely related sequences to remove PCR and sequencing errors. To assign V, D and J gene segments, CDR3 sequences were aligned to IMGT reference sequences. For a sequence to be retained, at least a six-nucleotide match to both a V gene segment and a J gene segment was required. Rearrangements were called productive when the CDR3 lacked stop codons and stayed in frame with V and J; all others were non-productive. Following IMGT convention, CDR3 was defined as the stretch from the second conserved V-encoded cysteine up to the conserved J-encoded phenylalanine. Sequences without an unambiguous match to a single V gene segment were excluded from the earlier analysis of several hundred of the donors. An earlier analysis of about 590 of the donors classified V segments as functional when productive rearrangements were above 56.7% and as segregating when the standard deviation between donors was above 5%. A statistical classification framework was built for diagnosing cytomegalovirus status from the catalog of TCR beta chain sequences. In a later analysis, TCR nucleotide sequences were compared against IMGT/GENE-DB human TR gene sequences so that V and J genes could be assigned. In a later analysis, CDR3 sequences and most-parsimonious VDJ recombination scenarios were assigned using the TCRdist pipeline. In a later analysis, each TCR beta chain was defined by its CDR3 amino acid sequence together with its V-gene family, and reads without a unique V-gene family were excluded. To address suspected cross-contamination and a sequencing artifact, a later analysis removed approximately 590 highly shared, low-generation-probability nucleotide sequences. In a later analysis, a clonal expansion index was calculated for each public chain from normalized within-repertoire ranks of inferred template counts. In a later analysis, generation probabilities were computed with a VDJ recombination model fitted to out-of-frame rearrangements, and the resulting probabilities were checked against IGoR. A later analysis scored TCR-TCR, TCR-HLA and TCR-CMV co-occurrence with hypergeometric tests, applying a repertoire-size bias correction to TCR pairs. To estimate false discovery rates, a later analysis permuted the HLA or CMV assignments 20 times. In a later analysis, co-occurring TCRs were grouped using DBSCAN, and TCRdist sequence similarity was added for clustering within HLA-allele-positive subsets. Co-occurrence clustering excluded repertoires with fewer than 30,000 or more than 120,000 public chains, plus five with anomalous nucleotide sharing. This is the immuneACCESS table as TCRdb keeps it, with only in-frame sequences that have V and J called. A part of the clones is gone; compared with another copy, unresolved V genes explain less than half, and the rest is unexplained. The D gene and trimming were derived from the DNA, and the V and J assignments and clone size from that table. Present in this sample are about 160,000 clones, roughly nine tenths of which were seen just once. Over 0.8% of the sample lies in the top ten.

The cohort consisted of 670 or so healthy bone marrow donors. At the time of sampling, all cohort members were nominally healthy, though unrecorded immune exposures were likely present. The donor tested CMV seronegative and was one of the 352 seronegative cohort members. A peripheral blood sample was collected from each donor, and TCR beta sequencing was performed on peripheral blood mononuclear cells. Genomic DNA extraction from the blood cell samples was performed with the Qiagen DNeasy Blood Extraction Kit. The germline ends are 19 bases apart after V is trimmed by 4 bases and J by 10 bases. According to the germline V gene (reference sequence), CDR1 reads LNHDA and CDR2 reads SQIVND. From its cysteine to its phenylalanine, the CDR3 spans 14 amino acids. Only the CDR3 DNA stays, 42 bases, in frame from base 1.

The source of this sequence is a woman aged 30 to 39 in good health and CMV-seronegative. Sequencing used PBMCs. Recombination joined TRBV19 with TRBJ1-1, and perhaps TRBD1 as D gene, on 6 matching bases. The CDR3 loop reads CASSRDERGIIAFF. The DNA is TGTGCCAGTAGTAGAGACGAAAGGGGGATCATAGCTTTCTTT.